This T cell receptor beta chain was sequenced during a study of blood T cell repertoires in COVID-19. This clone has more than one count but fewer than ten. Cohort 3 recovery required two negative PCRs, clearance, or symptom resolution. Clones were read by immunoSEQ multiplex PCR, and TCRdb kept only the in-frame ones, dropping some. This table holds approximately 300,000 clones, 70% to 90% found once. The CDR3 loop spans 15 amino acids. V lost 2 bases to trimming and J lost 4 bases; unmatched junction nucleotides: 7. Germline V gene lookup returns CDR1 MNHEY and CDR2 SMNVEV (reference sequence). The chain combines TRBV27 with TRBJ2-7; 8 bases agree with TRBD1. The origin of this receptor is a woman under 40 who had recovered from COVID-19. Material: PBMCs or T cells enriched from blood (not recorded which). The CDR3 sequence is CASSLRWGQAYEQYF. CDR3 sequence (DNA): TGTGCCAGCAGTTTAAGGTGGGGACAGGCTTACGAGCAGTACTTC.